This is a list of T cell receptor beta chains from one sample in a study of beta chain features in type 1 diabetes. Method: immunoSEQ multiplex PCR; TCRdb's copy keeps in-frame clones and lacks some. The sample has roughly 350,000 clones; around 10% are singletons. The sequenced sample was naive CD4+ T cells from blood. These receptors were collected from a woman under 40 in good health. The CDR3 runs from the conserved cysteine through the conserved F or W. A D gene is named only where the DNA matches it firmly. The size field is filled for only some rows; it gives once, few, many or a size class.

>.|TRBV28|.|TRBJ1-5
CASSPPARVRQPQHF
TGTGCCAGCAGTCCTCCGGCCAGGGTACGACAGCCCCAGCATTTT
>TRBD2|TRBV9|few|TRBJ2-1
CASSLQTSGNYNEQFF
TGTGCCAGCAGCCTACAGACTAGCGGAAACTACAATGAGCAGTTCTTC
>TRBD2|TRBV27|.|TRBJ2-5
CASSRAAGGMETQYF
TGTGCCAGCAGTCGGGCTGCGGGAGGGATGGAGACCCAGTACTTC
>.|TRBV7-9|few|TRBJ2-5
CASSLGSGEQYF
TGTGCCAGCAGCTTAGGTTCTGGAGAGCAGTACTTC
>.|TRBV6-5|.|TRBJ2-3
CASSYSDATSTDTQYF
TGTGCCAGCAGTTACTCCGACGCGACTAGCACAGATACGCAGTATTTT
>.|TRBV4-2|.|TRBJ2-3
CASSQGVERDTQYF
TGTGCCAGCAGCCAAGGCGTCGAAAGAGATACGCAGTATTTT
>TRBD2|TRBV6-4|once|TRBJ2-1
CASSPTSIREQFF
TGTGCCAGCAGCCCGACTAGCATCCGGGAGCAGTTCTTC
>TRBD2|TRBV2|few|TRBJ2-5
CASMLAGDAKETQYF
TGTGCCAGCATGTTAGCGGGGGACGCAAAGGAGACCCAGTACTTC
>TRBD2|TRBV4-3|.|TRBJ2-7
CASSHTSGRSPYEQYF
TGCGCCAGCAGCCACACTAGCGGGAGGTCCCCCTACGAGCAGTACTTC
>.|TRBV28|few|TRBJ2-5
CASTLSYPGGAQYF
TGTGCCAGCACCTTGTCTTACCCCGGGGGTGCCCAGTACTTC
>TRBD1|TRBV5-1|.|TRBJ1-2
CASSLAGQGAWGYTF
TGCGCCAGCAGCTTGGCGGGACAGGGGGCGTGGGGCTACACCTTC
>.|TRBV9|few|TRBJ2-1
CASSSSGSSYNEQFF
TGTGCCAGCAGCTCATCCGGGAGCTCCTACAATGAGCAGTTCTTC
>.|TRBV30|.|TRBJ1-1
CAWSPDSPLNTEAFF
TGTGCCTGGAGTCCGGACAGTCCCCTGAACACTGAAGCTTTCTTT
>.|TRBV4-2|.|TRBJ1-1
CASSRDVRGEAFF
TGTGCCAGCAGCCGAGACGTCAGGGGCGAAGCTTTCTTT
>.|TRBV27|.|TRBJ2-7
CASSDIERLREQYF
TGTGCCAGCAGTGACATAGAACGCCTCCGCGAGCAGTACTTC
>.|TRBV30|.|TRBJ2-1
CAWSRTRHEQFF
TGTGCCTGGAGCCGGACTCGGCATGAGCAGTTCTTC
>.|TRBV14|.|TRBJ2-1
CASSQDRLTGAEQFF
TGTGCCAGCAGCCAGGACAGATTGACAGGAGCTGAGCAGTTCTTC
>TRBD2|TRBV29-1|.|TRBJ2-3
CSVPTSGQGTDTQYF
TGCAGCGTTCCTACTAGCGGTCAGGGCACAGATACGCAGTATTTT
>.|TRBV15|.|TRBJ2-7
CATSRDDRTLSYEQYF
TGTGCCACCAGCAGAGATGACAGGACTTTATCCTACGAGCAGTACTTC
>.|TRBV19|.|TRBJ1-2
CASSETNYGYTF
TGTGCCAGTAGTGAGACTAACTATGGCTACACCTTC